Shown below are 16 T cell receptor beta chains from a single sample sequenced in a study of spatial heterogeneity in lung cancer. Time point in this sample: sample taken at primary tumor resection. Unsorted whole RNA from tumor, nontumor lung or frozen PBMC underwent sequencing. TCRdb fed the 5' RACE reads into MiXCR, producing one record per CDR3 protein. The table includes 10,000 to 15,000 distinct CDR3 sequences, around 4% detected once. The starting material was PBMCs, obtained at surgery. These receptors all stem from a male donor with early-stage non-small cell lung cancer.

The sample holds many counts of this clonotype. Being off target in a library aimed at alpha chains, this beta chain has a size of little meaning. The chain uses TRBV12-3 or TRBV12-4 and TRBJ1-1; 7 bases align to TRBD1. This CDR3 is built from 12 residues. V was pared by 7 bases and J by 6 bases, with 5 bases of the junction left unmatched. The CDR3 DNA is TGTGCCAGCACCCTGGGACAGCCTGAAGCTTTCTTT. It specifies CASTLGQPEAFF.

Many counts were recorded for this clonotype. This beta chain is an unintended read in a library built for alpha chains; its size means little. The chain links TRBV28 to TRBJ2-1, with 8 bases matching TRBD2. Trimming took 11 bases from V and 3 from J; bases not matched to a gene: 6. This CDR3 is 13 amino acids long. Germline assignment: CDR1 MDHEN and CDR2 SYDVKM. The CDR3 region is CAPRGLVYNEQFF. The CDR3 DNA is TGTGCCCCTAGGGGACTAGTCTACAATGAGCAGTTCTTC.

This clonotype was seen at least ten times. This beta chain came through as a stray read in a library set up for alpha chains, and its size says little. This sequence joins TRBV28 and TRBJ2-3; no definite D call. This CDR3 contains 12 residues. V was shortened by 8 bases and J by 11 bases, with 17 bases between the two germline ends. Germline V gene data show CDR1 as MDHEN and CDR2 as SYDVKM. DNA of the CDR3: TGTGCCAGCGAGACCGTAGGCGGTAGGCAGTATTTT. This translates into CASETVGGRQYF.

This clonotype was observed many times. Because the library targeted alpha chains, this beta chain is an off-target read whose size means little. The chain joins TRBV3-1 to TRBJ1-1, with a weak D call TRBD1 (5 bases). V gave up 2 bases and J gave up 7 bases, with 14 bases separating them. Per germline, CDR1 LGHDT and CDR2 YNNKEL (reference sequence). This CDR3 comprises 14 residues. Here the CDR3 reads CASSQLERRGEAFF. CDR3 coding DNA: TGTGCCAGCAGCCAATTGGAGAGGAGGGGTGAAGCTTTCTTT.

This clonotype was seen more than once but under ten times. This beta chain came through as a stray read in a library set up for alpha chains, and its size says little. The chain links TRBV4-3 to TRBJ2-1; the D gene is possibly TRBD2 (6 bases). Germline CDR1 and CDR2: LGHNA and YSLEER. Trimming left V 3 bases short and J 2 bases short, with 14 bases between. This CDR3 comprises 16 residues. The CDR3 loop reads CASSQLWRGPYNEQFF. CDR3 sequence (DNA): TGCGCCAGCAGCCAGCTATGGAGGGGCCCCTACAATGAGCAGTTCTTC.

This clonotype is labeled medium-sized. This beta chain is an unintended read in a library built for alpha chains; its size means little. V and J are TRBV28 and TRBJ2-7; TRBD2 agrees at 12 bases. This CDR3 is built from 15 residues. Germline CDR1 is MDHEN and CDR2 is SYDVKM. Unmatched junction bases numbered 7, after V lost 7 bases and J lost 3 bases. The CDR3 region is CASTPTSGSFYEQYF. The CDR3, as DNA: TGTGCCAGCACCCCGACTAGCGGGAGTTTCTACGAGCAGTACTTC.

About this clonotype itself: This beta chain is an off-target read within a library intended for alpha chains, so its frequency means little. This chain links TRBV20-1 with TRBJ2-2, with D tentatively TRBD1 (6 bases). The CDR3 is 14 amino acids. The V gene's germline CDR1 is DFQATT and CDR2 SNEGSKA (reference sequence). Trimming left V 6 bases short and J 0 bases short, with 11 bases between. The CDR3 is CSAADRSNTGELFF. The CDR3 bases are TGCAGTGCCGCGGACAGATCGAACACCGGGGAGCTGTTTTTT.

This clonotype has ten or more counts. Found in a library prepared for alpha chains, this beta chain is an off-target read, and its abundance has little meaning. This rearrangement joins TRBV6-5 to TRBJ2-5, with 12 bases matching TRBD2. V gave up 6 bases and J gave up 4 bases; unmatched junction bases: 9. The CDR3 has 16 residues. Germline CDR1 and CDR2: MNHEY and SVGAGI. The CDR3 DNA reads TGTGCCAGCAGCCGCCGGACTAGCGGGAAGGGAGAGACCCAGTACTTC. This translates into CASSRRTSGKGETQYF.

This clonotype was recorded many times. As an off-target read in a library built for alpha chains, this beta chain has a frequency of little significance. The rearrangement uses TRBV11-2 and TRBJ2-7; D unclear. The V end was cut by 1 base, the J end by 6 bases, with 16 bases between. Germline V gives CDR1 SGHAT, CDR2 FQNNGV. The CDR3 is 15 residues long. CDR3 bases: TGTGCCAGCAGCTTAGCAGGCGTGATGCGCGGCGAGCAGTACTTC. This encodes CASSLAGVMRGEQYF.

This clonotype was detected many times. This beta chain is a stray read from a library made for alpha chains; its abundance is not meaningful. The chain has TRBV20-1 and TRBJ2-1; no clear D. Trimming stripped 3 bases from V and 5 bases from J, with 11 bases between. CDR1 DFQATT and CDR2 SNEGSKA come from the germline V gene (reference sequence). The CDR3 is 13 amino acids. DNA for the CDR3: TGCAGTGCTAGCCTGGGCTGGGACAATGAGCAGTTCTTC. Amino acid sequence: CSASLGWDNEQFF.

This clonotype has ten or more counts. Since it is a stray read in a library aimed at alpha chains, this beta chain has a size that is not meaningful. V and J are TRBV7-9 and TRBJ2-2; 14 bases match TRBD2. V lost 4 bases, J lost 0 bases, and 10 bases stayed unmatched. Looked up from germline, CDR1 is SEHNR and CDR2 is FQNEAQ (reference sequence). CDR3 length: 20 residues. CDR3 loop: CASSSISGTSGSANTGELFF. Written as DNA, the CDR3 is TGTGCCAGCAGCTCGATTTCCGGGACTAGCGGGAGTGCGAACACCGGGGAGCTGTTTTTT.

This clonotype was observed at least ten times. Since the library was made to target alpha chains, this beta chain is a stray read and its abundance is not meaningful. The chain recombines TRBV20-1 with TRBJ2-7; the D is unclear. The CDR3 is 14 amino acids. Trimming left V 0 bases short and J 7 bases short, with 16 bases between. Germline CDR1 DFQATT, CDR2 SNEGSKA (reference sequence). CDR3 residues: CSARDAADLGEQYF. CDR3 sequence (DNA): TGCAGTGCTAGAGATGCCGCCGACCTTGGGGAGCAGTACTTC.

In the case of this clonotype: This beta chain represents an off-target read in a library built for alpha chains; its size is of limited meaning. This chain connects TRBV30 to TRBJ2-1; TRBD1 aligns across 9 bases. Germline CDR1 reads GTSNPN; CDR2 reads SVGIG (reference sequence). This CDR3 has 14 amino acids. The V segment lost 0 bases and the J segment 11 bases; nucleotides outside the gene matches: 8. Here the CDR3 DNA reads TGTGCCTGGAGTGTCTCGGACAGGGGAGGACAGCAGTTCTTC. It specifies CAWSVSDRGGQQFF.

Ten or more counts support this clonotype. This beta chain turned up in a library designed for alpha chains; as an off-target read, its abundance says little. The chain uses TRBV6-6 and TRBJ2-1; 10 bases are a match to TRBD2. Losses at the gene ends were 6 bases for V and 8 bases for J; bases not matched to a gene: 10. CDR3 length: 15 amino acids. Germline lookup yields CDR1 MNHNY and CDR2 SVGAGI (reference sequence). CDR3 coding DNA: TGTGCCAGCAGAGGCAGCGGGAGGGATCGGGATGAGCAGTTCTTC. Translating gives CASRGSGRDRDEQFF.

This clonotype was recorded at least ten times. A library made for alpha chains picked up this beta chain off target, so its size means little. The chain carries TRBV2 and TRBJ1-5; D ambiguous. CDR1 SNHLY and CDR2 FYNNEI come from the germline V gene. The CDR3 extends over 14 amino acids. V gave up 4 bases and J gave up 6 bases, with 13 bases separating them. The CDR3 sequence: CASSGVTRSQPQHF. The CDR3 DNA reads TGTGCCAGCAGTGGGGTTACGAGGAGTCAGCCCCAGCATTTT.

At least ten counts were recorded for this clonotype. Because this beta chain is a stray read in a library intended to capture alpha chains, its abundance should not be given much weight. The rearrangement links TRBV7-8 to TRBJ2-2; 9 positions agree with TRBD2. V trimming: 4 bases; J trimming: 3 bases; junction bases outside the gene matches: 15. Germline assignment: CDR1 SGHVS and CDR2 FQNEAQ. The CDR3 has 19 amino acids. In DNA, the CDR3 is TGTGCCAGCAGCTCCGGGGTACTAGCGGGTACCCGAGACACCGGGGAGCTGTTTTTT. The encoded protein is CASSSGVLAGTRDTGELFF.